Following are 9 T cell receptor beta chains from one sample sequenced in a study of T cell clusters in autoimmune cytopenias. Multiplex touch-down PCR amplified TRB using TRB-A and TRB-B pools in one tube. After re-calling the multiplex PCR reads, TCRdb lists one entry per CDR3 protein, DNA absent. This sample contains 6,000 to 8,000 distinct CDR3 sequences. Each sample's input was around 250 ng genomic DNA, 30,000 to 45,000 genome equivalents. These records were also assigned to another study, of T cell repertoires in aging, cancer and after chemotherapy.

Sequencing was performed on peripheral blood. The receptors here all came from a human donor in good health.

This clonotype is medium-sized by frequency. V gene TRBV29-1 combines with J gene TRBJ2-7; TCRdb outputs TRBD1, but without DNA this stays unchecked. The CDR3 is made up of 14 amino acids. Germline CDR1 is SQVTM and CDR2 is ANQGSEA. This chain's CDR3 is CSVTQGITTYEQYF.

The V gene is TRBV19, the J gene TRBJ1-2; TCRdb reports TRBD1, a call that lacks DNA to check it against. Germline CDR1 is LNHDA and CDR2 is SQIVND (reference sequence). The CDR3 spans 16 residues. The CDR3 region is CASSTPRGGPPYGYTF.

Considering frequency, this clonotype is medium-sized. This chain joins TRBV13 and TRBJ2-7; as DNA is missing, the TRBD2 call by TCRdb cannot be tested. CDR3 length: 13 residues. Looked up from germline, CDR1 is PRHDT and CDR2 is FYEKMQ (reference sequence). The chain's CDR3 is CASSPGLTYEQYF.

The chain has TRBV19 and TRBJ1-5; TCRdb lists TRBD1, though no DNA is available to test this call. The CDR3 extends over 12 amino acids. CDR1 and CDR2 (germline): LNHDA, SQIVND (reference sequence). CDR3 in amino acids: CASSPRGQPQHF.

The V gene is TRBV19, the J gene TRBJ1-3. Germline CDR1 and CDR2: LNHDA and SQIVND (reference sequence). This CDR3 is built from 13 residues. The CDR3 sequence is CASSIEWRNTIYF.

V usage is TRBV6-1 and J usage is TRBJ2-7; without DNA, the TCRdb call of TRBD2 cannot be checked. Germline V lookup: CDR1 MNHNS, CDR2 SASEGT. The length of the CDR3 is 14 residues. This CDR3 reads CASGTSGADYEQYF.

V gene TRBV6-5 combines with J gene TRBJ1-4; TCRdb proposes TRBD1, but this gene call is untestable without DNA. The CDR3 is 14 amino acids. Germline V gives CDR1 MNHEY, CDR2 SVGAGI. CDR3 region: CASRRTGGNEKLFF.

This chain connects TRBV6-6 to TRBJ2-1; the TCRdb call, TRBD2, lacks DNA for checking. Germline V gives CDR1 MNHNY, CDR2 SVGAGI (reference sequence). CDR3 length: 15 residues. The chain's CDR3 is CASSAGLGGGNEQFF.

This clonotype ranks as medium-sized in terms of frequency. J is TRBJ2-7 and V is TRBV19; TCRdb's assignment of TRBD1 cannot be checked, as there is no DNA. The CDR3 spans 13 residues. Germline CDR1 and CDR2: LNHDA and SQIVND (reference sequence). CDR3 residues: CASSLRDGYEQYF.